These 22 T cell receptor beta chains were all obtained from the same sample, sequenced in a study of blood T cell repertoires in COVID-19 (dated by TCRdb to 2020 to 2022). Library prep was done by the immunoSEQ multiplex PCR assay. Drawn from immuneACCESS, this table holds only the in-frame rearrangements with V and J called that TCRdb kept. Clones are partly lost; checked studies trace under half to an unresolved V gene and leave the rest unexplained. The sample contains around 150,000 clones, about 80% of them found a single time. Jointly, the top ten make up 11% of the sample. Sequences were obtained from PBMCs or T cells enriched from blood (not recorded which). Receptor source: a man in his fifties or sixties who had recovered from COVID-19.

This clone was seen a single time. The CDR3 loop is CASSLALGGYQPQHF. CDR3 in DNA: TGTGCCAGCAGCTTAGCGCTGGGGGGTTATCAGCCCCAGCATTTT. V is TRBV7-2 and J is TRBJ1-5; maybe TRBD1 (5 bases). Germline assignment: CDR1 SGHTA and CDR2 FQGNSA. Trimming removed 0 bases from V and 5 bases from J, with 11 bases in between. This CDR3 has 15 residues.

V usage is TRBV24-1 and J usage is TRBJ2-1, with 11 bases that match TRBD2. Unmatched junction bases numbered 4, after V lost 4 bases and J lost 6 bases. This CDR3 has 15 amino acids. Germline CDR1 reads KGHDR; CDR2 reads SFDVKD. In DNA form, the CDR3 reads TGTGCCACCAGTGAACTAGCGGGAGATGCCAATGAGCAGTTCTTC. Amino acids: CATSELAGDANEQFF.

The chain carries TRBV27 and TRBJ2-7; TRBD2 matches 11 bases. V gave up 3 bases and J gave up 5 bases; unmatched junction bases: 9. This CDR3 has 16 residues. Germline lookup yields CDR1 MNHEY and CDR2 SMNVEV (reference sequence). In DNA form, the CDR3 reads TGTGCCAGCAGTTTCCACATAGCGGGAGGGCCACACGAGCAGTACTTC. It specifies CASSFHIAGGPHEQYF.

This clone was observed a handful of times. CDR3 loop: CATRERGGTEAFF. The CDR3 DNA sequence: TGTGCCACCAGGGAGAGGGGGGGCACTGAAGCTTTCTTT. The chain has TRBV24-1 and TRBJ1-1; D may be TRBD1 (6 bases). V was trimmed by 7 bases and J by 4 bases, leaving 12 bases between them. This CDR3 spans 13 amino acids. The V gene's germline CDR1 is KGHDR and CDR2 SFDVKD.

The CDR3 nucleotides are TGCAGCGCCAGTCTGGAGGAGAACACTGAAGCTTTCTTT. This codes for CSASLEENTEAFF. The rearrangement uses TRBV29-1 and TRBJ1-1, with no clear D. The CDR3 totals 13 residues. CDR1 is SQVTM and CDR2 is ANQGSEA in the germline V gene. The ends were cut back, 7 bases at V and 1 base at J, with 13 bases in the middle.

This clone appeared a few times. This rearrangement joins TRBV10-3 to TRBJ2-2; D not resolved. This CDR3 is built from 16 residues. Germline V gene data show CDR1 as ENHRY and CDR2 as SYGVKD. V lost 0 bases to trimming and J lost 0 bases, with 8 bases between them. CDR3 amino acids: CAISESSIANTGELFF. DNA for the CDR3: TGTGCCATCAGTGAGTCAAGCATAGCGAACACCGGGGAGCTGTTTTTT.

This clone turned up a few times. In DNA form, the CDR3 reads TGTGCCACCAGTGATTCCCGGGGTCGAGGACAGCCCCAGCATTTT. It encodes CATSDSRGRGQPQHF. This rearrangement joins TRBV24-1 to TRBJ1-5, with D unresolved. V lost 2 bases to trimming and J lost 7 bases, with 14 bases between them. From germline, CDR1 is KGHDR and CDR2 SFDVKD. This CDR3 region has 15 residues.

V is TRBV10-1 and J is TRBJ1-5; 7 bases align to TRBD1. CDR1 and CDR2 from the germline V gene are WNHNN and SYGVQD (reference sequence). CDR3 length: 16 residues. Trimming cost V 9 bases and J 3 bases; bases outside gene matches: 14. For the CDR3, the DNA is TGCGCCAGGGGCATCGACAGGGAAATAGACAATCAGCCCCAGCATTTT. Its protein is CARGIDREIDNQPQHF.

This chain uses TRBV24-1 with TRBJ2-2; 9 nucleotides line up with TRBD1. The CDR3 is 15 residues long. From germline, CDR1 is KGHDR and CDR2 SFDVKD. V shed 5 bases and J 5 bases; nucleotides not matched to a gene: 5. The CDR3, as DNA: TGTGCCACCAGTGGAATACAGGGGGCTACCGGGGAGCTGTTTTTT. Its translation: CATSGIQGATGELFF.

The rearrangement links TRBV15 to TRBJ1-1; the match to TRBD1 covers 10 bases. Losses at the gene ends were 4 bases for V and 4 bases for J; bases not matched to a gene: 15. Germline assignment: CDR1 LNHNV and CDR2 YYDKDF (reference sequence). This CDR3 region has 18 residues. This chain's CDR3 is CATSTRQGARVRVTEAFF. The CDR3 bases are TGTGCCACCAGCACCCGACAGGGGGCGCGAGTACGGGTCACTGAAGCTTTCTTT.

This clone was counted many times. This rearrangement joins TRBV18 to TRBJ2-7; 7 nucleotides match TRBD2. Looked up from germline, CDR1 is KGHSH and CDR2 is LQKENI. This CDR3 has 13 amino acids. Trimming at V came to 5 bases and at J to 4 bases, leaving 5 bases not matched to a gene. CDR3 region: CASSSQGGYEQYF. In DNA, the CDR3 is TGTGCCAGCTCAAGCCAGGGAGGGTACGAGCAGTACTTC.

This chain links TRBV29-1 with TRBJ2-3; 12 nucleotides match TRBD2. V shed 6 bases and J 6 bases; nucleotides not matched to a gene: 10. This CDR3 spans 15 amino acids. Germline V gene sequence: CDR1 SQVTM, CDR2 ANQGSEA. The CDR3 DNA reads TGCAGCGTGCCGACTAGCGGGAGTATTCCGGATACGCAGTATTTT. Translation: CSVPTSGSIPDTQYF.

This chain joins TRBV3-1 (or the pseudogene TRBV3-2) and TRBJ2-3; tentative D call: TRBD2 (7 bases). The V end lost 8 bases, the J end lost 8 bases, and 20 bases lay between the germline ends. Germline loops: CDR1 LGHDT, CDR2 YNNKEL (reference sequence). This CDR3 region has 14 residues. CDR3 region: CASGKGGLPGTQYF. The DNA of the CDR3 is TGTGCCAGCGGGAAGGGGGGGCTTCCGGGTACGCAGTATTTT.

The rearrangement joins TRBV24-1 to TRBJ2-3; 8 bases fit TRBD1. The trim removed 0 bases at V and 4 bases at J, leaving 8 bases unmatched. Germline V lookup: CDR1 KGHDR, CDR2 SFDVKD. The length of the CDR3 is 17 residues. The CDR3 nucleotides read TGTGCCACCAGTGATTTGGGTGACAGGGGTGGAGCAGATACGCAGTATTTT. Its protein product is CATSDLGDRGGADTQYF.

The rearrangement uses TRBV2 and TRBJ2-7, with D unresolved. Per the germline V gene, CDR1 is SNHLY and CDR2 is FYNNEI. The CDR3 spans 14 residues. The germline V and J ends were trimmed by 7 bases and 3 bases, with 16 bases remaining between them. Here the CDR3 reads CASKTSGSIYEQYF. CDR3 nucleotide sequence: TGTGCCAGCAAGACTTCCGGATCAATCTACGAGCAGTACTTC.

This sequence joins TRBV19 and TRBJ1-5; 9 bases are shared with TRBD1. Germline trimming cut 3 bases from V and 5 bases from J; bases unmatched to any gene: 5. CDR3 length equals 15 residues. In germline, CDR1 is LNHDA, CDR2 SQIVND (reference sequence). CDR3 region: CASSIIGTGYQPQHF. CDR3 nucleotides: TGTGCCAGTAGTATTATCGGGACAGGGTATCAGCCCCAGCATTTT.

In nucleotides, the CDR3 is TGTGCCAGCAGTAAAGACACCGTGAACACTGAAGCTTTCTTT. Residues: CASSKDTVNTEAFF. J is TRBJ1-1 and V is TRBV6-4; D is unresolved. The CDR3 runs to 14 residues. The ends were cut back, 5 bases at V and 0 bases at J, with 10 bases in the middle. From germline, CDR1 is MRHNA and CDR2 SNTAGT.

This clone occurred once. The sample contains more than one DNA sequence encoding this CDR3. The chain uses TRBV9 and TRBJ2-3; 8 positions agree with TRBD1. The CDR3 spans 14 residues. Germline loops: CDR1 SGDLS, CDR2 YYNGEE. V was clipped by 4 bases and J by 3 bases; unmatched bases: 4. The CDR3 reads CASSPGQGTDTQYF. CDR3 in DNA: TGTGCCAGCAGCCCCGGACAGGGTACAGATACGCAGTATTTT.

This sequence joins TRBV6-5 and TRBJ2-7; D is perhaps TRBD1 (7 bases). CDR1 is MNHEY, CDR2 SVGAGI, per germline. This CDR3 spans 14 amino acids. Trimming pared 7 bases from V and 3 bases from J, leaving 16 bases between. The DNA of the CDR3 is TGTGCCAGCACCATGCGGGGACAGAACTACGAGCAGTACTTC. This encodes CASTMRGQNYEQYF.

The chain is built from TRBV30 and TRBJ1-4; D call uncertain. V dropped 6 bases and J dropped 5 bases, with 19 bases sitting between them. The V gene's germline CDR1 is GTSNPN and CDR2 SVGIG (reference sequence). This CDR3 spans 15 amino acids. The CDR3 DNA reads as TGTGCCTGCCCCTTTGTTGGCGGTAAAAATGAAAAACTGTTTTTT. As protein: CACPFVGGKNEKLFF.

The chain has TRBV4-1 and TRBJ2-7; D is undetermined. The CDR3 is made up of 13 amino acids. Trimming took off 1 base at V and 3 bases at J, with 7 bases between the two ends. CDR1 is MGHRA, CDR2 YSYEKL, per germline. CDR3 region: CASSQANSYEQYF. CDR3 sequence (DNA): TGCGCCAGCAGCCAAGCGAACAGCTACGAGCAGTACTTC.

The sample holds a few counts of this clone. This chain joins TRBV27 and TRBJ2-1, with D possibly matching TRBD2 (5 bases). This CDR3 has 13 amino acids. CDR1 MNHEY and CDR2 SMNVEV come from the germline V gene (reference sequence). With 4 bases removed from V and 5 bases from J, the gap between germline ends came to 9 bases. This CDR3 is CASSYYGDNEQFF. CDR3 in DNA: TGTGCCAGCAGTTATTACGGGGACAATGAGCAGTTCTTC.